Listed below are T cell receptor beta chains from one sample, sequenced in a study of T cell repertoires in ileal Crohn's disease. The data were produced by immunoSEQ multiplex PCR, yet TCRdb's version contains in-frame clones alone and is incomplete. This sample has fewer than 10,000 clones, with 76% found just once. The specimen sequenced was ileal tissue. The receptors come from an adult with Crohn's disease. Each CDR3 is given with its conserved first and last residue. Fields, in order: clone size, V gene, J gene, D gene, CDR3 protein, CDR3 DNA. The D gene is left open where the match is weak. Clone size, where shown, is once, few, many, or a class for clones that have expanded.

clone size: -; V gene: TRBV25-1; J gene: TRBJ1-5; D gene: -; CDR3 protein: CASRGAGGNQPQHF; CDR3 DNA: TGTGCCAGCAGGGGGGCAGGGGGCAATCAGCCCCAGCATTTT
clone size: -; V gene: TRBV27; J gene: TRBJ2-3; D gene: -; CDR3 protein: CASNPRRRSDTQYF; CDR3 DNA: TGTGCCAGCAACCCCAGGAGGCGCTCAGATACGCAGTATTTT
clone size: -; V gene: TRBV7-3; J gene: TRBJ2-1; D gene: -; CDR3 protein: CASSLNPSRNEQFF; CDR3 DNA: TGTGCCAGCAGCTTAAACCCATCGAGGAATGAGCAGTTCTTC
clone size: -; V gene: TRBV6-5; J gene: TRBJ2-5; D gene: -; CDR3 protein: CASRLSSGRTETQYF; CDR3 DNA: TGTGCCAGCAGGCTTTCAAGCGGACGGACAGAGACCCAGTACTTC
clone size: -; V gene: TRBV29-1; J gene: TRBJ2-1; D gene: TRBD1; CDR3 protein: CSVRGDRGGYNEQFF; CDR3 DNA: TGCAGCGTTCGAGGGGACAGGGGTGGCTACAATGAGCAGTTCTTC
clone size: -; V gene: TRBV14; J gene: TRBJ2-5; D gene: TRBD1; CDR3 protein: CASSQGQGPQETQYF; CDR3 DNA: TGTGCCAGCAGCCAAGGACAGGGGCCTCAAGAGACCCAGTACTTC
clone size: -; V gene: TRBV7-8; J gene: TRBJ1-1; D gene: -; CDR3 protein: CASSLGDSNTEAFF; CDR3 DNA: TGTGCCAGCAGCTTAGGGGACTCGAACACTGAAGCTTTCTTT
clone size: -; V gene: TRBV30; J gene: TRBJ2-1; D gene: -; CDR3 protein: CAWARAGGGRNEQFF; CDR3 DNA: TGTGCCTGGGCGAGAGCTGGCGGGGGCCGAAATGAGCAGTTCTTC
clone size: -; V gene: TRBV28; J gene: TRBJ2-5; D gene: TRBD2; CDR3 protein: CAPRASGGKKTQYF; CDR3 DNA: TGTGCCCCGAGGGCTAGCGGGGGGAAGAAGACCCAGTACTTC
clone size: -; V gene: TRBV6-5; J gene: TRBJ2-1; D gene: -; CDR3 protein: CASSYSLSANEQFF; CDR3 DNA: TGTGCCAGCAGTTACTCGCTTAGCGCCAATGAGCAGTTCTTC
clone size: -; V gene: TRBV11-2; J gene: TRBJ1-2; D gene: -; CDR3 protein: CASSLGVGNYGYTF; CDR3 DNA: TGTGCCAGCAGCTTAGGAGTCGGTAACTATGGCTACACCTTC
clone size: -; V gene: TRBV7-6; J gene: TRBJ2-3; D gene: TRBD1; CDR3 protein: CASSLVGTGDIPTSPDTQYF; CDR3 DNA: TGTGCCAGCAGCCTGGTCGGGACAGGTGATATCCCAACATCTCCAGATACGCAGTATTTT
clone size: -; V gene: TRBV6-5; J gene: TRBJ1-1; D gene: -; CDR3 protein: CASSYGGGTEAFF; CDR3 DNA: TGTGCCAGCAGTTACGGGGGAGGGACTGAAGCTTTCTTT
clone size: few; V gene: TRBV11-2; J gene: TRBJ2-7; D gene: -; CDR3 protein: CASSLVGLYEQYF; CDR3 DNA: TGTGCCAGCAGCTTAGTGGGGCTCTACGAGCAGTACTTC
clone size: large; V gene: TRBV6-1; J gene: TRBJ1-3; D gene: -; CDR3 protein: CASSAGDAGNTIYF; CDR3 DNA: TGTGCCAGCAGCGCGGGAGACGCTGGAAACACCATATATTTT
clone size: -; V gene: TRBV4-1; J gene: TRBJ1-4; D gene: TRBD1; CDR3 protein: CASSQVAGGREKLFF; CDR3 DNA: TGCGCCAGCAGCCAAGTGGCAGGGGGGAGGGAAAAACTGTTTTTT
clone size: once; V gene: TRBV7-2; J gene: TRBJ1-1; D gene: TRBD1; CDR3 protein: CASSQRQGSNTEAFF; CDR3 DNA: TGTGCCAGCAGCCAGAGACAGGGGTCGAACACTGAAGCTTTCTTT
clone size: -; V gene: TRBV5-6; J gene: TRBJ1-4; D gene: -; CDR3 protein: CASSFTDSPNYEKLFF; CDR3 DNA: TGTGCCAGCAGCTTCACCGACAGCCCTAATTATGAAAAACTGTTTTTT
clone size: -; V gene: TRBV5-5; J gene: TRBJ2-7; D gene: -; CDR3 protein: CASSLDSHEQYF; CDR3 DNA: TGTGCCAGCAGCTTGGACAGCCACGAGCAGTACTTC
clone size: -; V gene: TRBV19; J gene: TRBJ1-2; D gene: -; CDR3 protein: CASSISVYGYTF; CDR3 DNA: TGTGCCAGTAGTATATCCGTCTATGGCTACACCTTC